These 17 T cell receptor beta chains originate from one sample sequenced in a study of blood T cell repertoires in COVID-19. Generated by immunoSEQ multiplex PCR, the TCRdb table keeps only in-frame clones and is missing some. In the table there are about 150,000 clones, around 80% of which are singletons. The source material was PBMCs or T cells enriched from blood (not recorded which). The receptors derive from a woman aged 70-85 years in a cohort exposed to, infected with or recovered from COVID-19 (not recorded which).

This clone was counted only a few times. The rearrangement uses TRBV28 and TRBJ1-1; D is perhaps TRBD1 (6 bases). V was trimmed by 1 base and J by 5 bases, leaving 14 bases between them. This CDR3 is built from 15 residues. The germline CDR1 and CDR2 sequences are MDHEN and SYDVKM. CDR3 nucleotides: TGTGCCAGCAGTTTATTGCCAGGGGTCTCTACTGAAGCTTTCTTT. It encodes CASSLLPGVSTEAFF.

The chain combines TRBV28 with TRBJ2-6; a weak D match, TRBD2 (6 bases). CDR1 and CDR2 from the germline V gene are MDHEN and SYDVKM. The ends were cut back, 4 bases at V and 2 bases at J, with 12 bases in the middle. The CDR3 totals 16 residues. The CDR3 DNA reads as TGTGCCAGCAGTTATAGCCCGGGGGCTGGGGCCAACGTCCTGACTTTC. Translation gives CASSYSPGAGANVLTF.

Worth noting for this clone: In the same sample, other DNA sequences code for this CDR3. The gene calls are TRBV10-3 and TRBJ2-7; a possible D gene is TRBD1 (6 bases). The length of the CDR3 is 12 residues. V dropped 6 bases and J dropped 1 base, with 7 bases sitting between them. Germline V CDR1 and CDR2: ENHRY, SYGVKD. The CDR3 coding sequence is TGTGCCATCAGCGGACAGTCCTACGAGCAGTACTTC. Translating it yields CAISGQSYEQYF.

This clone was seen a handful of times. The chain couples TRBV28 to TRBJ1-2; D might be TRBD1 (6 bases). CDR3 size: 14 residues. Germline V gives CDR1 MDHEN, CDR2 SYDVKM. V was clipped by 1 base and J by 4 bases, with 10 bases between them. CDR3 nucleotide sequence: TGTGCCAGCAGTTTATATCAGGGGAGCTATGGCTACACCTTC. Protein: CASSLYQGSYGYTF.

This chain joins TRBV5-7 and TRBJ2-7, with 7 bases fitting TRBD1. TRBV5-7 is identified as an open reading frame with a role that is uncertain. Germline trimming cut 4 bases from V and 3 bases from J; bases unmatched to any gene: 4. CDR3 length: 13 residues. CDR3 region: CASSLGTVYEQYF. The CDR3 region has the DNA TGTGCCAGCAGCCTCGGGACAGTCTACGAGCAGTACTTC.

The chain employs TRBV5-6 and TRBJ2-1, with D possibly matching TRBD2 (5 bases). The V gene's germline CDR1 is SGHDT and CDR2 YYEEEE. V lost 4 bases and J lost 9, with 8 bases in between. The CDR3 consists of 11 residues. The CDR3: CASSRTGEQFF. The CDR3 nucleotides are TGTGCCAGCAGCAGGACTGGTGAGCAGTTCTTC.

J is TRBJ2-3 and V is TRBV2, with 13 bases lining up with TRBD2. The CDR3 runs to 16 residues. The trim removed 6 bases at V and 1 base at J, leaving 4 bases unmatched. Per germline, CDR1 SNHLY and CDR2 FYNNEI. CDR3 nucleotides: TGTGCCAGCAGCCCTGGACTAGCGGGAGGCACAGATACGCAGTATTTT. This codes for CASSPGLAGGTDTQYF.

The chain employs TRBV27 and TRBJ2-1; 7 bases align to TRBD2. V lost 7 bases, J lost 2 bases, and 8 bases stayed unmatched. The germline CDR1 and CDR2 sequences are MNHEY and SMNVEV (reference sequence). The length of the CDR3 is 15 residues. The CDR3 DNA is TGTGCCAGCAAGGGAGGGAGAGCCACCTACAATGAGCAGTTCTTC. It translates to CASKGGRATYNEQFF.

This clone turned up a few times. The chain employs TRBV5-4 and TRBJ2-5, with D possibly matching TRBD1 (5 bases). In germline, CDR1 is SGHNT, CDR2 YYREEE (reference sequence). V was cut by 5 bases and J by 1 base, with 6 bases left in between. This CDR3 is 12 amino acids long. In DNA form, the CDR3 reads TGTGCCAGCAGGGGGCCCCAAGAGACCCAGTACTTC. This translates into CASRGPQETQYF.

The chain is built from TRBV6-1 and TRBJ1-6; TRBD1 agrees at 8 bases. CDR1 MNHNS and CDR2 SASEGT come from the germline V gene. Trimming took 4 bases from V and 9 from J; bases not matched to a gene: 11. The CDR3 consists of 16 residues. CDR3 sequence (DNA): TGTGCCAGCAGTGTGGGAGGACAGGGATTTAGTTCACCCCTCCACTTT. Its translation is CASSVGGQGFSSPLHF.

The V gene is TRBV11-2, the J gene TRBJ2-1; 7 nucleotides align to TRBD2. With 3 bases clipped from V and 5 bases from J, the junction kept 4 bases outside the gene matches. The length of the CDR3 is 14 residues. Germline V CDR1 and CDR2: SGHAT, FQNNGV. CDR3 region: CASSFGLVDNEQFF. DNA of the CDR3: TGTGCCAGCAGCTTTGGACTAGTGGACAATGAGCAGTTCTTC.

The gene calls are TRBV15 and TRBJ2-7; 14 nucleotides align to TRBD2. Germline assignment: CDR1 LNHNV and CDR2 YYDKDF (reference sequence). This CDR3 region has 14 residues. V shed 6 bases and J 7 bases; nucleotides not matched to a gene: 5. CDR3 in DNA: TGTGCCACCAGTGGGACTAGCGGGAGAAGTGAGCAGTACTTC. Protein sequence: CATSGTSGRSEQYF.

V and J are TRBV27 and TRBJ2-3, with 12 bases that match TRBD2. After removal of 5 bases from V and 4 bases from J, the junction contained 7 bases not matched to a gene. The germline gives CDR1 MNHEY, CDR2 SMNVEV (reference sequence). CDR3 length equals 16 residues. The CDR3 reads CASSRRLAGVPDTQYF. The CDR3 DNA sequence: TGTGCCAGCAGTCGAAGACTAGCGGGAGTCCCAGATACGCAGTATTTT.

The V gene is TRBV28, the J gene TRBJ2-4; 9 bases map to TRBD1. In germline, CDR1 is MDHEN, CDR2 SYDVKM. Trimming at V came to 5 bases and at J to 1 base, leaving 6 bases not matched to a gene. The CDR3 runs 16 residues. The CDR3, as DNA: TGTGCCAGCAGTCCCTGGACAGGGGATGCCAAAAACATTCAGTACTTC. Amino acid sequence: CASSPWTGDAKNIQYF.

This clone was observed a few times. The rearrangement uses TRBV4-2 and TRBJ1-5, with TRBD1 as a possible D gene (5 bases). The ends were cut back, 0 bases at V and 7 bases at J, with 13 bases in the middle. The germline CDR1 and CDR2 sequences are LGHNA and YNFKEQ. The length of the CDR3 is 15 residues. The CDR3 is CASSQDRQGRQPQHF. The CDR3 DNA is TGTGCCAGCAGCCAAGATCGGCAGGGCCGCCAGCCCCAGCATTTT.

V is TRBV11-1 and J is TRBJ2-3, with 9 bases that match TRBD1. The CDR3 runs 15 residues. The ends lost 5 bases at V and 6 bases at J; junction bases unmatched: 9. Germline V CDR1 and CDR2: SGHAT, FQDESV (reference sequence). The CDR3 DNA sequence: TGTGCCAGCAGCCAGGGACAGGGTAGGACGGATACGCAGTATTTT. This codes for CASSQGQGRTDTQYF.

V usage is TRBV5-4 and J usage is TRBJ1-6; TRBD1 matches 9 bases. Germline lookup yields CDR1 SGHNT and CDR2 YYREEE (reference sequence). V lost 2 bases, J lost 7 bases, and 4 bases stayed unmatched. This CDR3 is 15 amino acids long. CDR3 sequence (DNA): TGTGCCAGCAGCTTACTGACAGGGGGGAATTCACCCCTCCACTTT. Encoded protein: CASSLLTGGNSPLHF. Drawing the rest from reference TRBV5-4 and TRBJ1-6, the complete variable domain is ETGVTQSPTHLIKTRGQQVTLRCSSQSGHNTVSWYQQALGQGPQFIFQYYREEENGRGNFPPRFSGLQFPNYSSELNVNALELDDSALYLCASSLLTGGNSPLHFGNGTRLTVT.